This T cell receptor beta chain was recorded in a study of T cells in Graves' hyperthyroidism and ophthalmopathy. Overall study findings and caveats: Through a model of 13 V-J features, ophthalmopathy was separated from stable hyperthyroidism.

Exclusion criteria comprised uncontrolled infection, other autoimmune disease, pregnancy or lactation. CDR1 and CDR2 from the germline V gene are LNHDA and SQIVND (reference sequence). This CDR3 contains 15 residues. The V segment lost 6 bases and the J segment 4 bases; nucleotides outside the gene matches: 9. The investigators amplified TCR beta CDR3 regions from RNA transcripts. During a first-round RT-PCR of the TCR CDR3, the HTBI primer set was used. In TCRdb, the multiplex PCR reads were re-called with MiXCR into one record per CDR3 protein. The sample has a few hundred thousand distinct CDR3 sequences, approximately 44% seen once; the top ten hold 7.5% to 8.5%. This clonotype was observed at least ten times. The antigen is not known.

The chain has TRBV19 and TRBJ1-3; 7 nucleotides match TRBD1. The receptor's source is a woman younger than 30 with Graves' hyperthyroidism. The specimen was peripheral blood or thyroid tissue (not recorded which). CDR3 loop: CASRDVNRGGNTIYF. CDR3 nucleotide sequence: TGTGCCAGTAGAGACGTCAACAGGGGAGGAAACACCATATATTTT.